A selection of T cell receptor beta chains follows, all from one sample in a study of blood T cell repertoires in COVID-19. Assay: immunoSEQ multiplex PCR; the TCRdb copy retains only in-frame clones and omits some. Altogether 180,000 or so clones are present, about 88% being singletons, with the ten largest covering about 7%. Sequencing was carried out using peripheral blood. Receptors were obtained from a woman aged 80 or older in a cohort sampled during active or convalescent COVID-19. Both conserved end residues are part of each CDR3. A D gene is named only where the DNA matches it firmly. Size is omitted from some rows. Given values are once, few, many or a class for expanded clones.

size	D	V	J	length	CDR3	DNA
once	-	TRBV6-5	TRBJ1-6	13	CASRPSIESPLHF	TGTGCCAGCCGCCCGAGTATTGAATCACCCCTCCACTTT
-	-	TRBV30	TRBJ1-2	12	CAWSSGNYGYTF	TGTGCCTGGAGTTCCGGGAACTATGGCTACACCTTC
-	TRBD2	TRBV18	TRBJ2-3	16	CASSATSGGATDTQYF	TGTGCCAGCTCGGCAACCAGCGGGGGGGCCACAGATACGCAGTATTTT
-	TRBD1	TRBV7-2	TRBJ2-5	14	CASSYTGVQETQYF	TGTGCCAGCAGCTATACAGGGGTACAAGAGACCCAGTACTTC
-	TRBD1	TRBV27	TRBJ1-6	14	CASSLDREDSPLHF	TGTGCCAGCAGCCTGGACAGGGAAGATTCACCCCTCCACTTT
-	-	TRBV11-2	TRBJ1-6	15	CASSFIDSGNSPLHF	TGTGCCAGCAGCTTTATAGACAGTGGAAATTCACCCCTCCACTTT
-	-	TRBV4-1	TRBJ1-6	16	CASSQGATSYNSPLHF	TGCGCCAGCAGCCAAGGCGCCACCTCCTATAATTCACCCCTCCACTTT
-	-	TRBV5-1	TRBJ1-1	13	CASSLGSLTEAFF	TGCGCCAGCAGCTTGGGGTCACTTACTGAAGCTTTCTTT
few	-	TRBV20-1	TRBJ2-1	15	CSASIFGSGHNEQFF	TGCAGTGCTAGTATCTTTGGGAGCGGACACAATGAGCAGTTCTTC
-	TRBD1	TRBV5-6	TRBJ1-1	14	CASSFDRGGTEAFF	TGTGCCAGCAGCTTTGACAGGGGTGGCACTGAAGCTTTCTTT
-	-	TRBV19	TRBJ2-4	15	CASSMGQGYKNIQYF	TGTGCCAGTAGTATGGGGCAGGGATACAAAAACATTCAGTACTTC
-	-	TRBV6-5	TRBJ1-3	14	CASSSPRKGNTIYF	TGTGCCAGCAGTTCCCCCAGGAAGGGAAACACCATATATTTT
few	-	TRBV11-2	TRBJ1-6	13	CASSPGADSPLHF	TGTGCCAGCAGCCCAGGGGCAGATTCACCCCTCCACTTT
-	-	TRBV29-1	TRBJ2-6	14	CSVEGGSGANVLTF	TGCAGCGTGGAGGGTGGCTCTGGGGCCAACGTCCTGACTTTC
-	TRBD1	TRBV18	TRBJ2-5	14	CASSPLPQGETQYF	TGTGCCAGCTCACCACTTCCACAGGGGGAGACCCAGTACTTC
-	TRBD2	TRBV6-5	TRBJ2-1	13	CASSYSTSLVQFF	TGTGCCAGCAGTTACTCGACTAGCTTGGTACAATTCTTC
-	TRBD1	TRBV7-9	TRBJ1-1	15	CASSLAARGNGEAFF	TGTGCCAGCAGCTTAGCCGCCAGGGGGAATGGTGAAGCTTTCTTT
-	-	TRBV7-9	TRBJ2-5	15	CASSFQGGSGETQYF	TGTGCCAGCAGTTTTCAGGGGGGCTCGGGAGAGACCCAGTACTTC